This TCR beta chain was profiled in a study of T cells in Graves' hyperthyroidism and ophthalmopathy (dated by TCRdb to between 2018 and 2021). In the study overall: Peripheral blood was collected at initial diagnosis, before any treatment. To identify distinguishing TCR V-J signatures, a discovery cohort of some 100 patients was used, comprising 40 to 45 with Graves' ophthalmopathy and under 60 with stable Graves' hyperthyroidism. An independent validation cohort of 18 to 20 hyperthyroidism patients and approximately 15 patients who later progressed to ophthalmopathy tested prospective prediction of ophthalmopathy. The 100 or so discovery patients were divided at random into training and test sets in a 7:3 ratio. In addition, the study compared T-cell repertoires in thyroid tissue and in blood from roughly six Graves' hyperthyroidism patients. Once sampling was done, hyperthyroidism patients were given methimazole at a starting dose of 30 mg daily, whereas ophthalmopathy patients were given high-dose intravenous methylprednisolone. The paper reports TCR Vbeta CDR3 sequencing of approximately 140 peripheral blood samples: some 44 ophthalmopathy, under 80 hyperthyroidism and roughly 17 progressor patients. Overall results and qualifications from the work: No statistical method was used to fix the sample size in advance, and group allocation was not hidden from the investigators. A model built on a 13 V-J signature distinguished ophthalmopathy from stable hyperthyroidism, reaching 87.88% sensitivity and about 81% specificity in cross-validation and 80%/75% in testing. In validation, progression to ophthalmopathy was predicted by the model with more than 65% sensitivity and around 76% specificity, a median of approximately 6.5 months before onset. Blood samples also contained most of the expanded thyroid clonotypes (frequency above 0.001), which suggests that blood repertoires may reflect thyroid immune responses.

CDR1 and CDR2 were assigned from the germline V gene as SGHTA and FQGNSA. V lost 5 bases and J lost 2 bases; the stretch between them is 25 bases long. Measured from the cysteine to the phenylalanine, the CDR3 is 19 residues long. Here the CDR3 DNA is all that survives: 57 bases in frame from base 1. In the ophthalmopathy patients, disease was moderately to severely active, with a Clinical Activity Score of 3 or more, a NOSPECS grade of 4 or more, and a duration of less than 3 months. The study excluded patients with uncontrolled infections, other autoimmune diseases, pregnancy or lactation. Diagnoses were established on the basis of clinical symptoms, serum thyroxine and TRAb, thyroid ultrasound, and orbital computed tomography. PBMCs were separated from 8 to 10 ml of fresh peripheral blood using Ficoll-Paque density gradient centrifugation. Total RNA was extracted using Trizol reagent, and RNA quality was assessed on an Agilent 2100 Bioanalyzer.

The TCR beta CDR3 regions were amplified from the RNA transcripts. The TCR CDR3 was subjected to a first round of RT-PCR using the HTBI primer set and the Qiagen OneStep RT-PCR kit. Libraries were constructed in a second round of multiplex PCR, after which size selection and purification were carried out. The libraries were sequenced on an Illumina HiSeq2000 using paired-end 100 bp reads. In the original analysis: SOAPnuke was used to process the raw data, removing reads that contained adapters or uncalled bases, had a mean Phred below 15, or lacked an exact match to the constant primer or identifier. COPE v1.2.5 was used to merge high-quality paired reads, and clonotypes were defined as unique nucleotide sequences. MiTCR v1.1 was used to align the clonotypes against IMGT TRBV, TRBD and TRBJ reference segments. The analysis included only V-J combinations with a frequency above 0.0001, which together covered roughly 99% of the repertoires. A TCS score was defined as the ratio of F50 (clonal expansion) to E x V (chaos), with BLOSUM62-based TCRdist applied between CDR3 peptides within each V-J. Welch's t-statistics and random forest reduced several hundred V-J features to roughly 13, which were used in a naive Bayes classifier (R e1071). In-frame beta chains were kept once TCRdb had trimmed the public reads at Q25 with fastp and called clones with MiXCR. For every CDR3 protein sequence, its rows merge into one entry that carries the most common genes and DNA. For this entry, the V and J calls and clone size follow TCRdb and not the study's own pipeline. For this sample the table gives 300,000 to 500,000 distinct CDR3 sequences, of which 11% to 15% were detected only once. 25% to 30% of the sample lies in the top ten.

In this sample, this clonotype turned up a few times. It has no known antigen specificity. No per-base quality is available; no much larger clone lies one base away. This sequence originates from a man between 50 and 59 years old with Graves' ophthalmopathy. The chain links TRBV7-2 with TRBJ2-1, and perhaps TRBD2 as D gene, on 7 matching bases. Source material: blood. The DNA reads TGTGCCAGCAGCCCCTGGGGTAGGGGGGGCCCGGCAACCTACAATGAGCAGTTCTTC. Its translation is CASSPWGRGGPATYNEQFF.